Following are 21 T cell receptor beta chains from one sample sequenced in a study of blood T cells in healthy people across ages. For the second PCR, which ran for roughly 7 to 11 cycles, a sample-barcoded 5' primer and a J-beta primer mix were used. TCRdb analysed the 5' RACE reads with MiXCR anew, one entry per CDR3 protein. The sample shows 1.8 million or so distinct CDR3 sequences, around 42% of them seen only once. The source material was blood. The origin of the receptors is a human donor in good health.

This clonotype was seen a handful of times. V usage is TRBV6-5 and J usage is TRBJ1-2; maybe TRBD1 (5 bases). The CDR3 runs to 14 residues. Germline V gene lookup returns CDR1 MNHEY and CDR2 SVGAGI. V dropped 4 bases and J dropped 4 bases, with 13 bases sitting between them. CDR3 residues: CASSSNPGTYGYTF. The DNA of the CDR3 is TGTGCCAGCAGTTCAAATCCCGGGACCTATGGCTACACCTTC.

The DNA for the CDR3 is TGTGCCATCAGGGATGCCACGAACACTGAAGCTTTCTTT. Its protein product is CAIRDATNTEAFF. V is TRBV10-3 and J is TRBJ1-1; D remains unclear. The CDR3 runs to 13 residues. The germline V and J ends were trimmed by 6 bases and 1 base, with 9 bases remaining between them. CDR1 is ENHRY and CDR2 is SYGVKD in the germline V gene.

The V gene is TRBV18, the J gene TRBJ2-7; the D gene is possibly TRBD2 (5 bases). The CDR3 is 14 amino acids. Germline lookup yields CDR1 KGHSH and CDR2 LQKENI. V gave up 3 bases and J gave up 4 bases, with 13 bases separating them. The CDR3 reads CASSPDYEDYEQYF. The CDR3 nucleotides are TGTGCCAGCTCACCTGACTACGAGGATTACGAGCAGTACTTC.

The chain combines TRBV10-3 with TRBJ1-2; D is possibly TRBD1 (5 bases). The germline V gene encodes CDR1 ENHRY and CDR2 SYGVKD. The V end was cut by 8 bases, the J end by 2 bases, with 15 bases between. This CDR3 comprises 14 residues. CDR3: CAIRGLEGNYGYTF. CDR3 sequence (DNA): TGTGCCATCCGGGGCCTGGAGGGCAACTATGGCTACACCTTC.

This clonotype has a handful of counts. The rearrangement joins TRBV27 to TRBJ1-5; a weak D match, TRBD1 (6 bases). Germline V gives CDR1 MNHEY, CDR2 SMNVEV (reference sequence). Between the trimmed V and J ends, which lost 5 bases and 0 bases, there was a span of 20 bases. The CDR3 covers 18 residues. CDR3 protein: CASSPRQVGAYSNQPQHF. Here the CDR3 DNA reads TGTGCCAGCAGTCCCCGACAGGTGGGGGCATATAGCAATCAGCCCCAGCATTTT.

The chain uses TRBV9 and TRBJ2-3; D unresolved. The CDR3 covers 15 residues. Germline CDR1 reads SGDLS; CDR2 reads YYNGEE. V was trimmed by 4 bases and J by 5 bases, leaving 17 bases between them. The CDR3 protein is CASSPSAHSRDTQYF. The CDR3, as DNA: TGTGCCAGCAGCCCCTCGGCCCACTCAAGAGATACGCAGTATTTT.

This clonotype has a handful of counts. The chain has TRBV12-3 or TRBV12-4 and TRBJ1-2; 7 bases are shared with TRBD1. The CDR3 length is 15 residues. With 5 bases clipped from V and 5 bases from J, the junction kept 11 bases outside the gene matches. CDR3 sequence reads: CASSTQGGRGYGYTF. DNA for the CDR3: TGTGCCAGCAGTACCCAGGGGGGAAGGGGGTATGGCTACACCTTC.

With regard to this clonotype: Mismatch with germline at one junction end may stem from a read error. This rearrangement joins TRBV5-1 to TRBJ2-3; D perhaps matches TRBD2 (7 bases). CDR1 and CDR2 (germline): SGHRS, YFSETQ. The CDR3 extends over 14 amino acids. The CDR3 coding sequence is TGCGTCAGCAGCCCGGCGGGGGCTGGAGATACGCAGTATTTT. This codes for CVSSPAGAGDTQYF.

The chain is built from TRBV6-2 or TRBV6-3 and TRBJ2-2; D may be TRBD1 or TRBD2 (5 bases each). V gave up 2 bases and J gave up 13 bases, with 17 bases separating them. CDR3 size: 14 residues. Germline CDR1 MNHEY, CDR2 SVGEGT. CDR3 sequence (DNA): TGTGCCAGCAGTTACACCGGGACGTCGTTATGGCTGTTTTTT. It is translated as CASSYTGTSLWLFF.

The sample holds a few counts of this clonotype. This chain links TRBV11-2 with TRBJ1-5, with TRBD1 as a possible D gene (6 bases). The CDR3 has 24 residues. Per germline, CDR1 SGHAT and CDR2 FQNNGV. The V gene lost 1 base and the J gene lost 0 bases, with 34 bases spanning the gap. The CDR3 region has the DNA TGTGCCAGCAGCTTAGGACGCAGGAGGCCTTCCGGGACAAAAGTCCCAATTAGCAATCAGCCCCAGCATTTT. It encodes CASSLGRRRPSGTKVPISNQPQHF.

The chain uses TRBV5-4 and TRBJ1-2; D is perhaps TRBD1 (5 bases). Deletions cut 2 bases from V and 8 bases from J, with 16 bases between. This CDR3 has 14 amino acids. Per the germline V gene, CDR1 is SGHNT and CDR2 is YYREEE (reference sequence). Here the CDR3 reads CASSLPGEAQGYTF. CDR3 bases: TGTGCCAGCAGCTTACCGGGGGAAGCTCAGGGCTACACCTTC.

The chain has TRBV12-3 or TRBV12-4 and TRBJ2-3, with D unresolved. Trimming left V 0 bases short and J 4 bases short, with 8 bases between. This CDR3 is built from 14 residues. The DNA of the CDR3 is TGTGCCAGCAGTTTAGCGAGTCAGGCAGATACGCAGTATTTT. Translating it yields CASSLASQADTQYF.

The rearrangement links TRBV29-1 to TRBJ2-1; 8 bases align to TRBD1. Germline V CDR1 and CDR2: SQVTM, ANQGSEA. The CDR3 sequence is 14 residues long. Unmatched junction bases numbered 8, after V lost 2 bases and J lost 8 bases. The CDR3 DNA is TGCAGCGTTGAAAGGGACAGGTCCTGCGATGAGCAGTTCTTC. Protein: CSVERDRSCDEQFF.

This clonotype was observed a handful of times. V gene TRBV4-3 combines with J gene TRBJ1-5, with D unresolved. This CDR3 comprises 13 residues. Germline values: CDR1 LGHNA, CDR2 YSLEER. With 0 bases removed from V and 5 bases from J, the gap between germline ends came to 5 bases. The CDR3 spells CASSQEVYQPQHF. CDR3 DNA: TGCGCCAGCAGCCAAGAAGTTTATCAGCCCCAGCATTTT.

The chain links TRBV6-1 to TRBJ2-1; TRBD1 agrees at 9 bases. The CDR3 loop spans 19 amino acids. The germline gives CDR1 MNHNS, CDR2 SASEGT. V dropped 6 bases and J dropped 7; count of bases not matched to a gene: 22. The CDR3 loop is CASSPRPPLTGGASNEQFF. The CDR3 region has the DNA TGTGCCAGCAGCCCCCGCCCCCCGCTCACAGGGGGCGCAAGTAATGAGCAGTTCTTC.

This clonotype appeared a few times. The junction departs from the called germline gene at one end, perhaps through a read error. This chain links TRBV9 with TRBJ2-3; D unclear. The CDR3 is 14 amino acids. CDR1 and CDR2 from the germline V gene are SGDLS and YYNGEE. The chain's CDR3 is CASGVTTSTDTQYF. The CDR3 bases are TGTGCCAGCGGCGTTACTACATCAACAGATACGCAGTATTTT.

The chain joins TRBV28 to TRBJ2-3; TRBD1 matches at 9 bases. Germline loops: CDR1 MDHEN, CDR2 SYDVKM. The CDR3 is made up of 19 amino acids. The V gene end was trimmed by 2 bases and the J gene end by 4 bases; junction bases not matched to a gene: 16. CDR3 nucleotide sequence: TGTGCCAGCAGTTTAGGCCTTTGGGACAGGGAGGTGGGGGCAGATACGCAGTATTTT. It codes for CASSLGLWDREVGADTQYF.

On this clonotype itself: Mismatch with germline at one junction end may stem from a read error. The chain couples TRBV29-1 to TRBJ1-4; a possible D gene is TRBD1 (5 bases). Germline-derived CDR1 and CDR2 are SQVTM and ANQGSEA. CDR3 length: 11 residues. DNA for the CDR3: TGCAGCGTCGAAGGGGCGGGAAAACTGTTTTTT. It yields the protein CSVEGAGKLFF.

V gene TRBV6-5 combines with J gene TRBJ2-3; possible D gene TRBD1, 5 bases. Deletions cut 3 bases from V and 0 bases from J, with 19 bases between. In germline, CDR1 is MNHEY, CDR2 SVGAGI. This CDR3 comprises 18 residues. The CDR3 loop reads CASSYLILGVTSTDTQYF. CDR3 nucleotides: TGTGCCAGCAGTTATCTAATATTAGGGGTTACTAGCACAGATACGCAGTATTTT.

J is TRBJ2-6 and V is TRBV21-1. TRBV21-1 is described as a pseudogene. The CDR3 has 16 amino acids. This chain's CDR3 is CASSNQAYSGANVLTF. The CDR3 coding sequence is TGTGCCAGCAGTAATCAGGCGTACTCTGGGGCCAACGTCCTGACTTTC.

Concerning this clonotype: The junction differs from germline at one of its ends, possibly a read error. This sequence joins TRBV5-1 and TRBJ2-3; D may correspond to TRBD1 or TRBD2 (5 bases each). Germline V CDR1 and CDR2: SGHRS, YFSETQ. This CDR3 has 17 residues. CDR3 nucleotide sequence: TGCGCCAGCAGCTTGGGGGGAGCCGGGACGACAACAGATGCGCAGTATTTT. Translation: CASSLGGAGTTTDAQYF.